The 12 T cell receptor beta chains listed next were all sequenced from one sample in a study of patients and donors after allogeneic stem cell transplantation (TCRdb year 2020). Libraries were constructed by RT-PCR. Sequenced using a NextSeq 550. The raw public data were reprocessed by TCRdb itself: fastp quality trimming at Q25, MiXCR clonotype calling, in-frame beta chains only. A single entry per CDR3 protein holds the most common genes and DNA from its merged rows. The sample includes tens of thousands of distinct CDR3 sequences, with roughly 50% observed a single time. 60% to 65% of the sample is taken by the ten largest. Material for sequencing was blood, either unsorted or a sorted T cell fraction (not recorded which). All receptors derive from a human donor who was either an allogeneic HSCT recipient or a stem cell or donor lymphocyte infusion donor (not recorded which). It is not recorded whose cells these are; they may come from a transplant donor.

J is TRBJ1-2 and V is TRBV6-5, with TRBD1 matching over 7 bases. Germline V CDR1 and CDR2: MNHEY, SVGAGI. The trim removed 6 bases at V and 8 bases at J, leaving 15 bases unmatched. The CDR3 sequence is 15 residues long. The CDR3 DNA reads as TGTGCCAGCAGGGGGGAGGGGGCGCCCCTAGGAGGCTACACCTTC. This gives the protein CASRGEGAPLGGYTF.

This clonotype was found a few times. CDR3 sequence reads: CASSLGQGANYGYTF. CDR3 DNA: TGCGCCAGCAGCTTGGGCCAGGGGGCTAACTATGGCTACACCTTC. The rearrangement joins TRBV5-1 to TRBJ1-2; TRBD1 aligns across 7 bases. Germline V gene data show CDR1 as SGHRS and CDR2 as YFSETQ. CDR3 length equals 15 residues. V dropped 0 bases and J dropped 0; count of bases not matched to a gene: 2.

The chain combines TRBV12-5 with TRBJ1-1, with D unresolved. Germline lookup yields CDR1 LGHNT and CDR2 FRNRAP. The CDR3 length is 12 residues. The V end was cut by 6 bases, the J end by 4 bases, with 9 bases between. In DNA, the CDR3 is TGTGCTAGTGGCAGGATGAGCACTGAAGCTTTCTTT. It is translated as CASGRMSTEAFF.

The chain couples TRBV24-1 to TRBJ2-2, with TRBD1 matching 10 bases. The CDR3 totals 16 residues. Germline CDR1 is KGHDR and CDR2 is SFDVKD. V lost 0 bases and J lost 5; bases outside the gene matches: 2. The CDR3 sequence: CATSDLRDRGTGELFF. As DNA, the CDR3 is TGTGCCACCAGTGATTTGAGGGACAGGGGAACCGGGGAGCTGTTTTTT.

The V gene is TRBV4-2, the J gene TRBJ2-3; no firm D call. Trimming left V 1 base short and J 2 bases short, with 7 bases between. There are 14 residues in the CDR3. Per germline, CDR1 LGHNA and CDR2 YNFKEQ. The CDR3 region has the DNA TGTGCCAGCAGCCAAGGGGCCGACACAGATACGCAGTATTTT. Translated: CASSQGADTDTQYF.

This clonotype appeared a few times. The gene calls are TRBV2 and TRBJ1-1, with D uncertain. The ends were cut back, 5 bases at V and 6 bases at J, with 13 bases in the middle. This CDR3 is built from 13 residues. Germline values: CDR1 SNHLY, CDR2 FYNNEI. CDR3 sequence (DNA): TGTGCCAGCAGTCCCAGCATTTTTCCTGAAGCTTTCTTT. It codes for CASSPSIFPEAFF. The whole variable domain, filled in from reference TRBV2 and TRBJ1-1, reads EPEVTQTPSHQVTQMGQEVILRCVPISNHLYFYWYRQILGQKVEFLVSFYNNEISEKSEIFDDQFSVERPDGSNFTLKIRSTKLEDSAMYFCASSPSIFPEAFFGQGTRLTVV.

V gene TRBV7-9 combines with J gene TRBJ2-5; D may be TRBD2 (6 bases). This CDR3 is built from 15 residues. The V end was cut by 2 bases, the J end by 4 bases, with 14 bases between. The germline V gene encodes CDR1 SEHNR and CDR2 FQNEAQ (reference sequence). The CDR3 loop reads CASSLLSGSGETQYF. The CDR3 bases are TGTGCCAGCAGCTTACTCTCCGGGAGCGGAGAGACCCAGTACTTC.

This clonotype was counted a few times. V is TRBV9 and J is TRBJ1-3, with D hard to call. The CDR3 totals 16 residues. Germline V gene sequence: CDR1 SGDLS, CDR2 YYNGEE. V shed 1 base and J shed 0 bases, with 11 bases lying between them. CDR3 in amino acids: CASSVQGRLSGNTIYF. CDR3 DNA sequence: TGTGCCAGCAGCGTACAAGGACGGCTCTCTGGAAACACCATATATTTT.

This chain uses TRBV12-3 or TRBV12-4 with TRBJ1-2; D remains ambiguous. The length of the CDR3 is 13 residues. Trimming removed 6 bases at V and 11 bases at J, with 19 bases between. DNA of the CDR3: TGTGCCAGCAGCCCTGACAATCTCTTGGGGTACACCTTC. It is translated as CASSPDNLLGYTF.

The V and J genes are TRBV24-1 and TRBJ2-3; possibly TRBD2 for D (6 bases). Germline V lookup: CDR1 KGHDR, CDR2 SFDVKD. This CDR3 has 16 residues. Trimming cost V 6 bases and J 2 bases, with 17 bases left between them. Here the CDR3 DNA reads TGTGCCACCAGTCTTACGGCAGCGGGCTTCACAGATACGCAGTATTTT. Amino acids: CATSLTAAGFTDTQYF.

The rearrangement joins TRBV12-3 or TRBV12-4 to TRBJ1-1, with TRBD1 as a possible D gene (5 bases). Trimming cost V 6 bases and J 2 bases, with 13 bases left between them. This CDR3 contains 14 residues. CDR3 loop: CASREQTANTEAFF. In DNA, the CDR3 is TGTGCCAGCAGAGAACAGACAGCAAACACTGAAGCTTTCTTT.

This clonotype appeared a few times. DNA of the CDR3: TGTGCCAGCAGTTACCGAGGTGGCTTAGCGGGACTAGTGATTTACGAGCAGTACTTC. Protein: CASSYRGGLAGLVIYEQYF. The chain recombines TRBV6-5 with TRBJ2-7; 8 bases line up with TRBD2. The length of the CDR3 is 19 residues. Unmatched junction bases numbered 19, after V lost 2 bases and J lost 4 bases. CDR1 MNHEY and CDR2 SVGAGI come from the germline V gene.